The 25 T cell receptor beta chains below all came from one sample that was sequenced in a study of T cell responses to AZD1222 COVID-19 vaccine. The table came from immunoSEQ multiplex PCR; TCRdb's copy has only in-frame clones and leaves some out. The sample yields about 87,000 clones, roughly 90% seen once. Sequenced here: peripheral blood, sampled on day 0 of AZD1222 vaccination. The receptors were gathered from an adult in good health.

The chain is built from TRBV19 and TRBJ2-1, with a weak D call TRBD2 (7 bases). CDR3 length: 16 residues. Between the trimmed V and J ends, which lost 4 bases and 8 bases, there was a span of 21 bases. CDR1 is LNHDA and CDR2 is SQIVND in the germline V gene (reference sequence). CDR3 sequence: CASSNRASGARDEQFF. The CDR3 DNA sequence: TGTGCCAGTAGTAACAGGGCGAGCGGGGCGAGGGATGAGCAGTTCTTC.

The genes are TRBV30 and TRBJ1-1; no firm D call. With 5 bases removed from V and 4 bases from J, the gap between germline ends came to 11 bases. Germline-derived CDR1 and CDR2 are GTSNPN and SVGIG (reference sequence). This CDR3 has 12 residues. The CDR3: CAWFRGGTEAFF. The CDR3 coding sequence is TGTGCCTGGTTCCGAGGAGGCACTGAAGCTTTCTTT.

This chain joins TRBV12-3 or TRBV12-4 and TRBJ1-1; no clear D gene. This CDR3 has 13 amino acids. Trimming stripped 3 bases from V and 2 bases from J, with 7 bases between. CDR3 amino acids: CASSFEINTEAFF. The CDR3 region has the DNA TGTGCCAGCAGTTTCGAGATAAACACTGAAGCTTTCTTT.

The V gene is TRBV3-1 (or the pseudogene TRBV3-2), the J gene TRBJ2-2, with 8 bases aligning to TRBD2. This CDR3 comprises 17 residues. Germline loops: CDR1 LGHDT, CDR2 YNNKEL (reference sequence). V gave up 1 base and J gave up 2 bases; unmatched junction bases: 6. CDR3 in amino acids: CASSQGTGLANTGELFF. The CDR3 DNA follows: TGTGCCAGCAGCCAAGGAACCGGACTAGCTAACACCGGGGAGCTGTTTTTT.

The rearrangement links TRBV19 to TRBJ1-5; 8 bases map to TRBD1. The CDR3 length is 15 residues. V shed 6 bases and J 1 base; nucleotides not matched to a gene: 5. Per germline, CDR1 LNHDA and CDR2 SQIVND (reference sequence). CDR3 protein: CASRDRDRSNQPQHF. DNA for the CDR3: TGTGCCAGTAGAGACCGGGACAGGAGCAATCAGCCCCAGCATTTT. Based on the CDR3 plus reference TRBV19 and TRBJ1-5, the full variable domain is DGGITQSPKYLFRKEGQNVTLSCEQNLNHDAMYWYRQDPGQGLRLIYYSQIVNDFQKGDIAEGYSVSREKKESFPLTVTSAQKNPTAFYLCASRDRDRSNQPQHFGDGTRLSIL.

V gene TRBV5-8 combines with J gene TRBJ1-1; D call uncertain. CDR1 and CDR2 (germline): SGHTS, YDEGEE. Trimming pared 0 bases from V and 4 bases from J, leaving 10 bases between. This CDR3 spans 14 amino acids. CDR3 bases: TGTGCCAGCAGCTTGGCCTATGCCAGCACTGAAGCTTTCTTT. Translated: CASSLAYASTEAFF.

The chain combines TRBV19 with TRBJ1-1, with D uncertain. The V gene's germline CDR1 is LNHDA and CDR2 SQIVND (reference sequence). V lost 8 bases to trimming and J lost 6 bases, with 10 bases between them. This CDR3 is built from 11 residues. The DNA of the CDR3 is TGTGCCAGTCATGGGATCTCTGAAGCTTTCTTT. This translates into CASHGISEAFF.

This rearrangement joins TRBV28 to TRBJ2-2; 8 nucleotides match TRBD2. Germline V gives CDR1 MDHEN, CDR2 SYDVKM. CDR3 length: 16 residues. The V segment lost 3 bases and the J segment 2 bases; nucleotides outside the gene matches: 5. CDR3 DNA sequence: TGTGCCAGCAGTTTTTCACTAGCGGCTAACACCGGGGAGCTGTTTTTT. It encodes CASSFSLAANTGELFF.

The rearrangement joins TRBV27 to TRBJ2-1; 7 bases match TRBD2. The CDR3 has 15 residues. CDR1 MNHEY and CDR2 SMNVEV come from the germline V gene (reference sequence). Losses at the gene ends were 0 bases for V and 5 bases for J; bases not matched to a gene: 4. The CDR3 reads CASSLSWEGNNEQFF. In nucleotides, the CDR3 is TGTGCCAGCAGTTTATCGTGGGAGGGAAACAATGAGCAGTTCTTC.

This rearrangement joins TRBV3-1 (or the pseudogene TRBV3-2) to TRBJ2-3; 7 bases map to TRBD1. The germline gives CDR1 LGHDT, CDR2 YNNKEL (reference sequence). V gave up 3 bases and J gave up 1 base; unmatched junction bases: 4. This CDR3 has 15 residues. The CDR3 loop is CASSQTGLRTDTQYF. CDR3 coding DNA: TGTGCCAGCAGCCAGACAGGGTTACGCACAGATACGCAGTATTTT.

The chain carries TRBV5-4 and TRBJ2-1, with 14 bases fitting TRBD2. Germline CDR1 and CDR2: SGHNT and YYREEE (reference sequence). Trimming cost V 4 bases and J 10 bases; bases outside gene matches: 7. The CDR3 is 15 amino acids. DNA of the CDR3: TGTGCCAGCAGCACGGGACTAGCGGGAGTTGAAGAGCAGTTCTTC. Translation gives CASSTGLAGVEEQFF.

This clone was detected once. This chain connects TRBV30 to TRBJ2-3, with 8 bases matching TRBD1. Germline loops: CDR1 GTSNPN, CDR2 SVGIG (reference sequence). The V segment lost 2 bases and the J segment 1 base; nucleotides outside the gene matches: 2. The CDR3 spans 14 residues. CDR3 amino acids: CAWSQTGGTDTQYF. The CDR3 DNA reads TGTGCCTGGAGTCAGACAGGGGGCACAGATACGCAGTATTTT.

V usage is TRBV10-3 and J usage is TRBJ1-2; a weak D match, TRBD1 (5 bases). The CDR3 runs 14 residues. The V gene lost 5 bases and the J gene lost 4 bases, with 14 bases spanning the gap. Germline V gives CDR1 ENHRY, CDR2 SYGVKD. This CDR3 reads CAISPRVVSYGYTF. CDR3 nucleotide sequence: TGTGCCATCAGTCCCAGGGTAGTCTCCTATGGCTACACCTTC.

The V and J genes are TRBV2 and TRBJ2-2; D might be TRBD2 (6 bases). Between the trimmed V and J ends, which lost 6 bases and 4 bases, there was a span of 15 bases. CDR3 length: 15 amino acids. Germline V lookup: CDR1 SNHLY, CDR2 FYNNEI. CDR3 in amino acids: CASRETGGGTGELFF. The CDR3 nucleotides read TGTGCCAGCAGAGAGACTGGGGGAGGCACCGGGGAGCTGTTTTTT.

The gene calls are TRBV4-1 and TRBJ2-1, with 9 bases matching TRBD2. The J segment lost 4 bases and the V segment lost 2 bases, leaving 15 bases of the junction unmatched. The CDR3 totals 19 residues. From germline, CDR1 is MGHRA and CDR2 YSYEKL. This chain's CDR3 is CASSQRSTPASGIYNEQFF. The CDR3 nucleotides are TGCGCCAGCAGCCAAAGAAGCACCCCTGCTAGCGGGATTTACAATGAGCAGTTCTTC.

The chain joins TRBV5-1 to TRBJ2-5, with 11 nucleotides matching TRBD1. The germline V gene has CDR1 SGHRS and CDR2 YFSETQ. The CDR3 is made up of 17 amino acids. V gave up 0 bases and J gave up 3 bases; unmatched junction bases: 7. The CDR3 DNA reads TGCGCCAGCAGCTTGGGTGCGGACAGGGGGCGCGAAGAGACCCAGTACTTC. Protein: CASSLGADRGREETQYF. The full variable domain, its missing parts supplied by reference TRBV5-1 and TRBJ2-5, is KAGVTQTPRYLIKTRGQQVTLSCSPISGHRSVSWYQQTPGQGLQFLFEYFSETQRNKGNFPGRFSGRQFSNSRSEMNVSTLELGDSALYLCASSLGADRGREETQYFGPGTRLLVL.

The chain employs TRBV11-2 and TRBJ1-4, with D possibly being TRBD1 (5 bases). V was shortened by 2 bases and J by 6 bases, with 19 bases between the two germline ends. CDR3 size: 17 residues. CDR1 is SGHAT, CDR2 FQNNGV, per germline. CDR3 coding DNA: TGTGCCAGCAGCTTATTCTTTGAACCGGGGCAAGATGAAAAACTGTTTTTT. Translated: CASSLFFEPGQDEKLFF.

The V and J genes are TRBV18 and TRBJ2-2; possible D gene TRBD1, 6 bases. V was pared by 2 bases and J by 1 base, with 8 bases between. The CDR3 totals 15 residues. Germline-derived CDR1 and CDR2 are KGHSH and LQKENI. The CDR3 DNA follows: TGTGCCAGCTCACCAAGAGGGGGGAACACCGGGGAGCTGTTTTTT. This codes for CASSPRGGNTGELFF.

As DNA, the CDR3 is TGTGCCAGCAGCTCTGGACAGGGTCACGGGGCCAACGTCCTGACTTTC. Protein sequence: CASSSGQGHGANVLTF. This chain joins TRBV7-2 and TRBJ2-6; TRBD1 aligns across 8 bases. CDR3 length: 16 residues. Germline trimming cut 4 bases from V and 4 bases from J; bases unmatched to any gene: 6. Looked up from germline, CDR1 is SGHTA and CDR2 is FQGNSA.

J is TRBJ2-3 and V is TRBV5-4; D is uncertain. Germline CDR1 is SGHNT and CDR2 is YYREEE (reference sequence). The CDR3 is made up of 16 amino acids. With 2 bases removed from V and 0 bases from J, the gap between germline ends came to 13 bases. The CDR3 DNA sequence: TGTGCCAGCAGCTTAGGTTCGTCGTCTAGCACAGATACGCAGTATTTT. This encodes CASSLGSSSSTDTQYF.

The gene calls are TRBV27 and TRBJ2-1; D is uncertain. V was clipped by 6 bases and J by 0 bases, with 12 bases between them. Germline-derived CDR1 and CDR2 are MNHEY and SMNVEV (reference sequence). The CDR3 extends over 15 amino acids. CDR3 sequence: CASSGSESSYNEQFF. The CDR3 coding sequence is TGTGCCAGCAGCGGAAGCGAAAGCTCCTACAATGAGCAGTTCTTC.

In DNA, the CDR3 is TGTGCCAGCAGTCAAACCGGGACAGGGATTAGCCCCTACGAGCAGTACTTC. It encodes CASSQTGTGISPYEQYF. This chain joins TRBV6-6 and TRBJ2-7, with 9 bases that match TRBD1. The CDR3 has 17 residues. Germline assignment: CDR1 MNHNY and CDR2 SVGAGI (reference sequence). V trimming: 5 bases; J trimming: 2 bases; junction bases outside the gene matches: 13.

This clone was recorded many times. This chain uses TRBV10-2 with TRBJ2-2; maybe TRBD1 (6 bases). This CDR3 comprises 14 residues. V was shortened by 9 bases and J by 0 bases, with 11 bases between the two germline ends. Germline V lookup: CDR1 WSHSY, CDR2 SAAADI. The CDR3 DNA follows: TGCGCCAGTTCGGACAGCTCGAACACCGGGGAGCTGTTTTTT. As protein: CASSDSSNTGELFF.

CDR3 sequence reads: CAWTGEGNSPLHF. The CDR3 region has the DNA TGTGCCTGGACCGGAGAGGGGAATTCACCCCTCCACTTT. This sequence joins TRBV30 and TRBJ1-6; possibly TRBD1 for D (5 bases). Trimming removed 4 bases from V and 7 bases from J, with 11 bases in between. The germline V gene has CDR1 GTSNPN and CDR2 SVGIG (reference sequence). CDR3 length: 13 residues.

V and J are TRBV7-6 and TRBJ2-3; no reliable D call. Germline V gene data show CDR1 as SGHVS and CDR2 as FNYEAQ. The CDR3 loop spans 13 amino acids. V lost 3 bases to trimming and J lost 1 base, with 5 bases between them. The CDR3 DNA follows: TGTGCCAGCAGCTTGGTGGGCACAGATACGCAGTATTTT. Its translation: CASSLVGTDTQYF.